Listed below are T cell receptor beta chains from one sample, sequenced in a study of beta chain features in type 1 diabetes. Sequencing used immunoSEQ multiplex PCR; TCRdb keeps in-frame clones, though not all of them. This table holds 430,000 or so clones, over 10% found once. Specimen: naive CD4+ T cells from blood. These receptors originate from a woman between 18 and 29 years old in good health. Each CDR3 is given with its conserved first and last residue. D genes are given only for firm matches. Where a row states a size, it is once, few, many or the class of an expanded clone; other rows omit it.

TRBJ2-7	few	.	TRBV7-2	CASSPQRMARYEQYF	TGTGCCAGCAGCCCGCAGCGGATGGCTCGGTACGAGCAGTACTTC
TRBJ2-3	.	.	TRBV29-1	CSVEGTGTQYF	TGCAGCGTTGAAGGGACTGGCACGCAGTATTTT
TRBJ2-7	few	.	TRBV7-9	CASSVLGIYEQYF	TGTGCCAGCAGTGTGTTGGGAATCTACGAGCAGTACTTC
TRBJ1-5	few	.	TRBV28	CASRAGQFNQPQHF	TGTGCCAGCAGGGCCGGACAGTTCAATCAGCCCCAGCATTTT
TRBJ1-1	few	.	TRBV29-1	CSVGLSMNTEAFF	TGCAGCGTTGGACTGTCCATGAACACTGAAGCTTTCTTT
TRBJ1-3	few	.	TRBV9	CASSGPGVGNTIYF	TGTGCCAGCAGCGGCCCGGGAGTTGGAAACACCATATATTTT
TRBJ1-2	.	.	TRBV4-3	CASSQVHRNYGYTF	TGCGCCAGCAGCCAAGTACACCGAAACTATGGCTACACCTTC
TRBJ1-1	many	.	TRBV30	CAWSVMEGTEAFF	TGTGCCTGGAGTGTGATGGAGGGCACTGAAGCTTTCTTT
TRBJ2-5	.	.	TRBV7-2	CASSRIARQETQYF	TGTGCCAGCAGCCGAATAGCGCGTCAAGAGACCCAGTACTTC
TRBJ2-1	few	.	TRBV9	CASPPGRPYNEQFF	TGTGCCAGCCCCCCCGGGAGACCCTACAATGAGCAGTTCTTC
TRBJ2-5	few	TRBD2	TRBV9	CASSAGTSVSETQYF	TGTGCCAGCAGCGCCGGGACTAGCGTCAGTGAGACCCAGTACTTC
TRBJ2-5	few	TRBD2	TRBV28	CASSLSVGVGGKTQYF	TGTGCCAGCAGTTTATCCGTAGGAGTGGGGGGGAAGACCCAGTACTTC
TRBJ2-3	.	TRBD1	TRBV29-1	CSAIRDRATDTQYF	TGCAGCGCCATCCGGGACAGGGCGACAGATACGCAGTATTTT
TRBJ2-3	few	.	TRBV6-5	CASSRTRGRTDTQYF	TGTGCCAGCAGTCGCACGCGGGGCCGCACAGATACGCAGTATTTT
TRBJ2-2	few	.	TRBV2	CASSFQTGVGELFF	TGTGCCAGCAGTTTCCAGACAGGCGTCGGGGAGCTGTTTTTT
TRBJ1-1	.	.	TRBV30	CAWLRWGGAEAFF	TGTGCCTGGCTCCGCTGGGGTGGTGCTGAAGCTTTCTTT
TRBJ2-5	.	TRBD2	TRBV2	CATTGLAGETQYF	TGTGCCACTACGGGACTAGCGGGGGAGACCCAGTACTTC
TRBJ2-7	few	TRBD2	TRBV7-2	CASSLGLSGSGQYF	TGTGCCAGCAGCTTAGGGCTCAGCGGGAGCGGTCAGTACTTC
TRBJ1-6	.	TRBD1	TRBV6-1	CASTRTGVTDSPLHF	TGTGCCAGCACCAGGACAGGGGTAACGGATTCACCCCTCCACTTT
TRBJ1-4	.	.	TRBV30	CAWKKTDIYGWYMKDEKLFF	TGTGCCTGGAAAAAGACAGACATTTACGGATGGTATATGAAGGATGAAAAACTGTTTTTT
TRBJ2-1	.	TRBD1	TRBV4-3	CASSLQTGGYNEQFF	TGCGCCAGCAGCTTACAGACAGGGGGGTACAATGAGCAGTTCTTC
TRBJ1-4	.	.	TRBV30	CAWSGFFGEKLFF	TGTGCCTGGAGTGGGTTCTTCGGTGAAAAACTGTTTTTT
TRBJ2-1	.	TRBD1	TRBV4-1	CASSQTGAWEQFF	TGCGCCAGCAGCCAAACAGGGGCTTGGGAGCAGTTCTTC
TRBJ2-1	few	.	TRBV7-2	CASSSRQTGEQFF	TGTGCCAGCAGCTCTAGGCAGACGGGTGAGCAGTTCTTC
TRBJ2-5	few	.	TRBV30	CAWNRSPGQETQYF	TGTGCCTGGAACCGGAGCCCGGGGCAGGAGACCCAGTACTTC
TRBJ2-7	few	.	TRBV29-1	CSVVGRDISYEQYF	TGCAGCGTTGTTGGACGGGACATTTCCTACGAGCAGTACTTC
TRBJ2-7	.	.	TRBV7-2	CASSLVGYEQYF	TGTGCCAGCAGCTTAGTTGGCTACGAGCAGTACTTC